This T cell receptor beta chain appears in the sequencing data of a study of cytomegalovirus exposure and HLA in healthy donors. Findings and caveats of the study: An analysis done earlier found most TCR beta V segments productive about 87% or about 30% of the time.

Primers: 60 Vbeta forward and 13 Jbeta reverse. The method was immunoSEQ multiplex PCR; TCRdb's version includes in-frame clones alone and lacks a portion of them. Here the sample spans 90,000 to 150,000 clones, 65% to 85% being singletons. As regards this clone: The antigen is not known.

The V gene's germline CDR1 is SGHDT and CDR2 YYEEEE. J lost 7 bases, V lost 4 bases, and 5 bases had no gene match. The CDR3 loop spans 12 amino acids. The gene calls are TRBV5-6 and TRBJ2-7; TRBD1 aligns across 7 bases. The receptor comes from a man aged 50-60 years in good health and CMV-seropositive. Sequenced sample: PBMCs. The CDR3 loop reads CASSLLRGEQYF. Here the CDR3 DNA reads TGTGCCAGCAGCCTGCTCAGGGGGGAGCAGTACTTC.